These 30 T cell receptor beta chains share one sample of origin, sequenced in a study of T cell repertoires in cytomegalovirus infection. MiXCR, applied by TCRdb to the reads, yields one record per CDR3 protein. The data show a few hundred thousand distinct CDR3 sequences, roughly 16% seen once. The sequencing input was PBMCs. The receptors shown here come from a human donor in good health (CMV status not recorded). Some clones in this sample may be carry-over from other donors' samples.

There are many counts of this clonotype. The chain combines TRBV7-2 with TRBJ1-1; 7 nucleotides line up with TRBD1. This CDR3 is 16 amino acids long. Germline V gives CDR1 SGHTA, CDR2 FQGNSA. Germline trimming cut 0 bases from V and 5 bases from J; bases unmatched to any gene: 9. The CDR3 is CASSLALGGVRTEAFF. Written as DNA, the CDR3 is TGTGCCAGCAGCTTAGCGTTAGGGGGCGTTAGGACTGAAGCTTTCTTT.

The CDR3 sequence: CASSAGTTTDTQYF. The CDR3 DNA follows: TGCGCCAGCAGCGCCGGGACGACCACAGATACGCAGTATTTT. The chain uses TRBV5-1 and TRBJ2-3, with D possibly called TRBD1 or TRBD2 (5 bases each). The CDR3 runs to 14 residues. The V gene lost 4 bases and the J gene lost 2 bases, with 11 bases spanning the gap. Germline-derived CDR1 and CDR2 are SGHRS and YFSETQ.

For this clonotype: This could be a read error, since a much larger clone is one nucleotide away. V is TRBV4-1 and J is TRBJ2-1, with D tentatively TRBD1 (6 bases). CDR1 and CDR2 from the germline V gene are MGHRA and YSYEKL. This CDR3 region has 15 residues. CDR3: CASSSDRDTYNGQFF. The CDR3 DNA sequence: TGCGCCAGCAGCTCAGACCGGGACACCTACAATGGGCAGTTCTTC.

The chain carries TRBV25-1 and TRBJ2-3; D is possibly TRBD1 (6 bases). V dropped 1 base and J dropped 4 bases, with 9 bases sitting between them. The CDR3 runs to 14 residues. The V gene's germline CDR1 is MGHDK and CDR2 SYGVNS. Written as DNA, the CDR3 is TGTGCCAGCAGTGAATTCAGGGGCTCAGATACGCAGTATTTT. It encodes CASSEFRGSDTQYF.

The J gene is TRBJ2-4, the V gene TRBV12-3 or TRBV12-4, with 10 bases that match TRBD1. Trimming cost V 5 bases and J 8 bases; bases outside gene matches: 9. The CDR3 runs to 15 residues. The CDR3 spells CASSPGQGESHIQYF. The CDR3, as DNA: TGTGCCAGCAGTCCAGGACAGGGGGAGTCTCACATTCAGTACTTC.

V gene TRBV19 combines with J gene TRBJ1-2; D call uncertain. CDR3 length: 13 residues. CDR1 is LNHDA and CDR2 is SQIVND in the germline V gene (reference sequence). V gave up 7 bases and J gave up 4 bases, with 13 bases separating them. For the CDR3, the DNA is TGTGCCAGTATGGGAGGGTTTCGCTATGGCTACACCTTC. It translates to CASMGGFRYGYTF.

This clonotype turned up a few times. The CDR3 nucleotides are TGCGCCAGCAGTACGGACCGAGATGAAAAACTGTTTTTT. It is translated as CASSTDRDEKLFF. The chain has TRBV10-1 and TRBJ1-4; no definite D call. This CDR3 has 13 residues. V dropped 5 bases and J dropped 6 bases, with 10 bases sitting between them. Germline CDR1 is WNHNN and CDR2 is SYGVQD (reference sequence).

The table lists this clonotype with many counts. The rearrangement uses TRBV7-2 and TRBJ1-5, with TRBD1 identical over 7 bases. The CDR3 loop spans 16 amino acids. V lost 5 bases, J lost 6 bases, and 13 bases stayed unmatched. The germline V gene has CDR1 SGHTA and CDR2 FQGNSA. The CDR3 spells CASSPGPQGGRQPQHF. CDR3 in DNA: TGTGCCAGCAGCCCAGGACCCCAGGGGGGGCGTCAGCCCCAGCATTTT.

This clonotype was observed at least ten times. The chain carries TRBV7-2 and TRBJ2-3, with D unclear. Looked up from germline, CDR1 is SGHTA and CDR2 is FQGNSA. CDR3 length: 14 amino acids. V shed 2 bases and J shed 3 bases, with 9 bases lying between them. The CDR3 sequence is CASSLSWGTDTQYF. For the CDR3, the DNA is TGTGCCAGCAGCTTATCCTGGGGAACAGATACGCAGTATTTT.

This clonotype has just a few counts. The chain employs TRBV29-1 and TRBJ1-5, with D possibly being TRBD1 (5 bases). The CDR3 covers 15 residues. With 0 bases removed from V and 5 bases from J, the gap between germline ends came to 14 bases. CDR1 SQVTM and CDR2 ANQGSEA come from the germline V gene. CDR3 in DNA: TGCAGCGTTGAAGATTCTGACAGAAACTATCAGCCCCAGCATTTT. Its protein is CSVEDSDRNYQPQHF.

This clonotype was found many times. The chain recombines TRBV7-2 with TRBJ2-4; D may be TRBD2 (5 bases). V lost 1 base, J lost 1 base, and 8 bases lay in between. This CDR3 has 15 amino acids. Germline values: CDR1 SGHTA, CDR2 FQGNSA. CDR3 DNA sequence: TGTGCCAGCAGCTTAGTCTGGGAGGCCAAAAACATTCAGTACTTC. Its translation is CASSLVWEAKNIQYF.

In regard to this clonotype: A read error may explain this, as a much larger clone is one base away. This chain uses TRBV7-9 with TRBJ2-7; 9 bases match TRBD1. Looked up from germline, CDR1 is SEHNR and CDR2 is FQNEAQ (reference sequence). The CDR3 extends over 14 amino acids. The V and J ends lost 4 bases and 0 bases, in that order; junction bases with no gene match: 1. CDR3 sequence: CASSWTGVSYEQYF. CDR3 nucleotide sequence: TGTGCCAGCAGCTGGACAGGGGTCTCCTACGAGCAGTACTTC. The full variable domain, rest sourced from reference TRBV7-9 and TRBJ2-7, is DTGVSQNPRHKITKRGQNVTFRCDPISEHNRLYWYRQTLGQGPEFLTYFQNEAQLEKSRLLSDRFSAERPKGSFSTLEIQRTEQGDSAMYLCASSWTGVSYEQYFGPGTRLTVT.

The sample holds many counts of this clonotype. The genes are TRBV28 and TRBJ2-7, with D possibly TRBD1 on 7 matching bases. Trimming left V 8 bases short and J 3 bases short, with 26 bases between. The CDR3 runs to 17 residues. Germline CDR1 reads MDHEN; CDR2 reads SYDVKM. The CDR3 DNA reads as TGTGCCAGCTTTCCCGCGACAGGGACTCACACGGTCTACGAGCAGTACTTC. Translating it yields CASFPATGTHTVYEQYF.

The chain couples TRBV20-1 to TRBJ2-7; 11 bases line up with TRBD1. J lost 3 bases, V lost 1 base, and 2 bases had no gene match. The CDR3 is made up of 14 amino acids. The V gene's germline CDR1 is DFQATT and CDR2 SNEGSKA (reference sequence). In DNA form, the CDR3 reads TGCAGTGCTAGAGGGGACAGGGGGTACTACGAGCAGTACTTC. Translation gives CSARGDRGYYEQYF.

This rearrangement joins TRBV12-3 or TRBV12-4 to TRBJ1-5; the match to TRBD1 covers 11 bases. The CDR3 is made up of 13 amino acids. V lost 6 bases to trimming and J lost 7 bases; unmatched junction nucleotides: 2. CDR3 amino acids: CASRGTGGQPQHF. The CDR3 bases are TGTGCCAGCAGGGGGACAGGGGGACAGCCCCAGCATTTT.

This clonotype was seen a handful of times. J is TRBJ2-7 and V is TRBV28, with D tentatively TRBD2 (5 bases). The CDR3 sequence is 14 residues long. The V end lost 5 bases, the J end lost 0 bases, and 11 bases lay between the germline ends. From germline, CDR1 is MDHEN and CDR2 SYDVKM. CDR3 sequence reads: CASSTGFRSYEQYF. The CDR3 nucleotides read TGTGCCAGCAGTACGGGGTTTCGCTCCTACGAGCAGTACTTC.

This chain links TRBV27 with TRBJ2-5, with 12 bases identical to TRBD2. Per the germline V gene, CDR1 is MNHEY and CDR2 is SMNVEV (reference sequence). CDR3 length: 16 amino acids. The V gene end was trimmed by 6 bases and the J gene end by 9 bases; junction bases not matched to a gene: 14. CDR3: CASSPLPGTSGLPQYF. CDR3 nucleotides: TGTGCCAGCAGCCCCCTACCCGGGACTAGCGGGTTGCCCCAGTACTTC.

This clonotype was found many times. V usage is TRBV6-1 and J usage is TRBJ2-5, with D perhaps TRBD1 (7 bases). This CDR3 spans 15 amino acids. CDR1 is MNHNS, CDR2 SASEGT, per germline. Trimming removed 7 bases from V and 5 bases from J, with 20 bases in between. CDR3 coding DNA: TGTGCCAGCACTGTGAATGTGGCAGGGGGGGAGACCCAGTACTTC. As protein: CASTVNVAGGETQYF.

This CDR3 reads CSAREMGTGNQPQHF. CDR3 DNA: TGCAGTGCTAGAGAGATGGGGACAGGGAATCAGCCCCAGCATTTT. The chain carries TRBV20-1 and TRBJ1-5, with TRBD1 matching over 9 bases. This CDR3 has 15 amino acids. J gave up 4 bases and V 0 bases, and 4 bases lay outside the gene matches. Germline V gives CDR1 DFQATT, CDR2 SNEGSKA (reference sequence).

The chain employs TRBV4-1 and TRBJ2-2; 7 positions match TRBD1. The germline V gene encodes CDR1 MGHRA and CDR2 YSYEKL. The CDR3 runs to 17 residues. V lost 2 bases, J lost 0 bases, and 6 bases stayed unmatched. The CDR3 region has the DNA TGCGCCAGCAGCCAATCGGGACAGCTGACGAACACCGGGGAGCTGTTTTTT. Translated: CASSQSGQLTNTGELFF.

The table lists this clonotype with many counts. The V and J genes are TRBV7-6 and TRBJ2-3; the match to TRBD2 covers 11 bases. CDR1 SGHVS and CDR2 FNYEAQ come from the germline V gene. V was pared by 5 bases and J by 1 base, with 5 bases of the junction left unmatched. The CDR3 runs 16 residues. The CDR3 protein is CASSIGTSGRTDTQYF. In DNA, the CDR3 is TGTGCCAGCAGCATCGGGACTAGCGGACGCACAGATACGCAGTATTTT.

This clonotype was recorded many times. The chain is built from TRBV7-6 and TRBJ1-4; D perhaps matches TRBD1 (5 bases). This CDR3 contains 13 residues. Germline CDR1 is SGHVS and CDR2 is FNYEAQ. V was cut by 3 bases and J by 14 bases, with 16 bases left in between. The CDR3 bases are TGTGCCAGCAGCTTTGGAGTGGGACTTCACCTGTTTTTT. It is translated as CASSFGVGLHLFF.

The chain carries TRBV29-1 and TRBJ2-2; D call uncertain. V was pared by 6 bases and J by 7 bases, with 12 bases between. The germline V gene encodes CDR1 SQVTM and CDR2 ANQGSEA. The CDR3 covers 12 residues. CDR3: CSVEQRFGELFF. DNA of the CDR3: TGCAGCGTCGAGCAGAGGTTCGGGGAGCTGTTTTTT.

This clonotype was counted only a few times. V and J are TRBV18 and TRBJ1-6, with a weak D call TRBD1 (6 bases). The CDR3 is 14 amino acids. The germline gives CDR1 KGHSH, CDR2 LQKENI. Between the trimmed V and J ends, which lost 4 bases and 7 bases, there was a span of 11 bases. CDR3 region: CASSREGVNSPLHF. CDR3 DNA sequence: TGTGCCAGCTCACGAGAGGGGGTAAATTCACCCCTCCACTTT.

A few counts support this clonotype. The rearrangement uses TRBV12-3 or TRBV12-4 and TRBJ2-2; D is uncertain. The V and J ends lost 3 bases and 6 bases respectively, with 5 bases between them. This CDR3 region has 12 residues. Here the CDR3 DNA reads TGTGCCAGCAGTTTCGTTTCCGGGGAGCTGTTTTTT. It is translated as CASSFVSGELFF.

Only a few counts were recorded for this clonotype. The rearrangement joins TRBV4-1 to TRBJ2-2; D not certain. Germline-derived CDR1 and CDR2 are MGHRA and YSYEKL. V gave up 4 bases and J gave up 7 bases, with 10 bases separating them. This CDR3 has 13 amino acids. CDR3: CASSRLEDGELFF. As DNA, the CDR3 is TGCGCCAGCAGCCGCTTAGAAGACGGGGAGCTGTTTTTT.

Many counts were recorded for this clonotype. As DNA, the CDR3 is TGTGCCAGCAGGCAGAATTCACCCCTCCACTTT. It encodes CASRQNSPLHF. The chain has TRBV6-6 and TRBJ1-6; D not certain. Germline V gives CDR1 MNHNY, CDR2 SVGAGI (reference sequence). With 6 bases removed from V and 7 bases from J, the gap between germline ends came to 4 bases. The CDR3 runs to 11 residues.

J is TRBJ2-5 and V is TRBV20-1; maybe TRBD2 (6 bases). Germline V gene data show CDR1 as DFQATT and CDR2 as SNEGSKA (reference sequence). V lost 2 bases to trimming and J lost 4 bases, with 14 bases between them. CDR3 length: 14 residues. The CDR3: CSARPPGLLETQYF. CDR3 in DNA: TGCAGTGCTAGACCTCCGGGACTGCTAGAGACCCAGTACTTC.

V gene TRBV4-1 combines with J gene TRBJ2-3; 8 positions agree with TRBD2. V was pared by 1 base and J by 5 bases, with 8 bases of the junction left unmatched. CDR3 length equals 16 residues. Germline CDR1 is MGHRA and CDR2 is YSYEKL. Here the CDR3 DNA reads TGCGCCAGCAGCCAAGTAGCGGGGCCCCGGCAAGATACGCAGTATTTT. This gives the protein CASSQVAGPRQDTQYF.

In this sample, this clonotype turned up a few times. The J gene is TRBJ2-7, the V gene TRBV3-1; 9 bases line up with TRBD2. Per germline, CDR1 LGHDT and CDR2 YNNKEL (reference sequence). This CDR3 has 14 amino acids. The J segment lost 4 bases and the V segment lost 5 bases, leaving 6 bases of the junction unmatched. CDR3 sequence: CASSEVLAGYEQYF. In nucleotides, the CDR3 is TGTGCCAGCAGCGAGGTTCTAGCGGGATACGAGCAGTACTTC.